This TCR beta chain was profiled in a study of cytomegalovirus exposure and HLA in healthy donors. A word on this clone: No antigen is known for it.

It was with 60 Vbeta and 13 Jbeta primers that the PCR ran. Data came from immunoSEQ multiplex PCR; TCRdb stores just in-frame clones and leaves some out. The sample carries 130,000 or so clones, 70% to 80% recorded once. General study findings and limits: CMV serostatus stood as the only immune exposure information on hand.

Sequenced material: PBMCs. This TCR derives from a woman aged 55-70 years in good health and CMV-seronegative.

The CDR3 reads CASSLQFAGHTGELFF. The CDR3 nucleotides read TGTGCCAGCAGCTTACAATTTGCGGGCCACACCGGGGAGCTGTTTTTT. The chain uses TRBV7-3 and TRBJ2-2; D may be TRBD2 (5 bases). The CDR3 loop spans 16 amino acids. Germline V gene sequence: CDR1 SGHTA, CDR2 FQGTGA. V lost 2 bases and J 3 bases, leaving 13 bases between the germline ends.